This entry features one TCR beta chain sequence. It has no known antigen specificity. No quality values exist for individual bases; no much larger clone is one base distant. This sample stems from a study of blood T cell repertoires in COVID-19 (dated by TCRdb to the early 2020s). Regarding the complete study: Samples covering the acute and convalescent phases of COVID-19 were provided by collaborators in the United States, Italy and Spain. The dataset comprised deeply sampled blood TCRbeta repertoires from subjects exposed to, actively infected with, or recovered from COVID-19. The repertoires were released in a freely available public database meant as a resource for research on the immune response to SARS-CoV-2. The sample metadata nearly always contained a de-identified subject ID, COVID-19 status, age in years and sex. Where available, HLA class I and class II types were taken from metadata supplied by the sample provider and were not determined by assay-based typing. The prospective study material was composed of cDNA or gDNA derived from T cells, B-cell-depleted T cells, or PBMCs. The samples were drawn from the first 160 participants of the ongoing ImmuneRACE study and from 950 to 1,500 subjects provided by 6 global collaborators. Broad study findings and their caveats: Clinical and demographic metadata were provided uncurated, with the amount varying by source and participant.

One collaborating source in Seattle enrolled patients during active infection and followed them longitudinally through the course of disease. The collaborating institutions used their own protocols to collect whole blood in K2EDTA tubes. Collaborator samples were shipped for TCRbeta analysis as frozen whole blood, isolated PBMCs, or DNA extracted from either sample type. Per the germline V gene, MDHEN is the CDR1 and SYDVKM is the CDR2. Its CDR3 holds 15 amino acids, cysteine through phenylalanine. The read is trimmed to its CDR3 DNA, 45 bases read in frame from base 1. V is cut by 5 bases and J by 0 bases, and the space between the germline ends is 11 bases. TCRbeta CDR3 regions were amplified from genomic DNA by means of the immunoSEQ Assay, a bias-controlled multiplex PCR. On the study's bioinformatics: Nucleated cell counts per sample were estimated from amplification of reference gene primers within the assay. To quantify the absolute abundance of each unique TCRbeta CDR3 rearrangement, sequence reads were collapsed and filtered. Productive Simpson clonality was computed per sample as the square root of Simpson's diversity index over productive rearrangements. The table was pulled from immuneACCESS by TCRdb, which kept in-frame rearrangements only. Such tables lose some clones; where checked, under half of the loss comes from unresolved V genes, and the rest has no known cause. The V and J calls and clone size come from that table; D and trimming were worked out from the DNA. This sample lists around 170,000 clones; 83% were detected once. Of the sample, about 8.3% falls within the top ten clones.

This sequence originates from a woman in her 70s with COVID-19, enrolled during active disease. This chain is built from TRBV28 and TRBJ2-1; confidence is insufficient to name the D gene. Sequencing input: peripheral blood. The nucleotide sequence is given as TGTGCCAGCAGTCTGGCACAGTCCTCCTACAATGAGCAGTTCTTC. Translated, this gives CASSLAQSSYNEQFF.